Given below is one T cell receptor beta chain in context. Its cognate antigen is unknown. The data derive from a study of shared clonotypes between healthy human individuals. Study-wide background: Contributing individuals were a couple of females and three males aged 18 to 49. Donors had three CD4 naive, three CD4 memory, two CD8 naive and one CD8 memory plate apiece.

Naivety among CD8 cells was defined by CD45RO negativity and positive CCR7 selection, thereby excluding terminally differentiated effector memory CD45RA+ cells. Every donor, a Caucasian adult, lived in Nashville, Tennessee. Measured with immunoSEQ multiplex PCR; TCRdb has only the in-frame clones, and not every one. Among millions of clones, approximately 94% were seen once, and the ten largest hold 1% to 1.3%. Whole-study results and caveats: Non-shared clonotypes were found to have lower generation probabilities than the clonotypes that were shared by all four of the sorted-subset donors.

Trimming took off 5 bases at V and 6 bases at J, with 21 bases between the two ends. CDR3 length: 16 residues. Germline CDR1 SEHNR, CDR2 FQNEAQ (reference sequence). V is TRBV7-9 and J is TRBJ2-3, with D perhaps TRBD2 (8 bases). The sequencing input was naive CD8+ T cells sorted from blood. The TCR originated in a man aged 18 to 35 in good health. The chain's CDR3 is CASSAIAGQSMDTQYF. The CDR3 DNA reads as TGTGCCAGCAGCGCGATAGCGGGACAGTCAATGGATACGCAGTATTTT.